This TCR beta chain appears in the sequencing data of a study of cytomegalovirus exposure and HLA in healthy donors. Study-level findings and limits: The study flagged some 170 TCR beta chains as cytomegalovirus-associated. Most TCR sequences were rare, but some public TCRs occurred in many donors. TCR beta chains associated with HLA were, in a later analysis, more clonally expanded than equally common others.

The CDR3 runs 13 residues. The V gene's germline CDR1 is LNHNV and CDR2 YYDKDF (reference sequence). The trim removed 10 bases at V and 6 bases at J, leaving 5 bases unmatched. The PCR contained 60 Vbeta and 13 Jbeta primers. In the study's own analysis: About 9.9 million of the 60 million to 90 million unique TCR beta chains counted in a later analysis were shared. The assay was immunoSEQ multiplex PCR, and TCRdb's table has in-frame clones only and misses some. The V and J calls and clone size were taken over from that table, and D and trimming were inferred from the DNA. The data hold fewer than 300,000 clones, with 80% observed a single time. Remarks on this clone: Antigen unknown.

The sample consisted of PBMCs. This rearrangement joins TRBV15 to TRBJ1-5; 11 bases agree with TRBD1. The TCR sequence derives from a girl between 2 and 10 years old in good health and CMV-seronegative. CDR3 loop: CAIGQGAGQPQHF. In nucleotides, the CDR3 is TGTGCCATTGGACAGGGGGCTGGTCAGCCCCAGCATTTT.